These T cell receptor beta chains were read from a single sample in a study of STAT5B mutations in CD4+ large granular lymphocyte leukemia. Sequencing used immunoSEQ multiplex PCR; TCRdb keeps in-frame clones, though not all of them. The table includes some 40,000 clones, approximately 84% detected once. Sequenced: CD4+ T cells from blood buffy coats. These receptors came from a human donor in good health. Both conserved end residues are part of each CDR3. A D gene is named only where the DNA matches it firmly. Clone size appears in some rows only: once, few, many, or a class for an expanded clone.

V gene,D gene,CDR3 length,clone size,J gene,CDR3 DNA,CDR3 protein
TRBV6-5,TRBD2,14,.,TRBJ2-7,TGTGCCAGCAGGCGGACTAGCGCCTCCTACGAGCAGTACTTC,CASRRTSASYEQYF
TRBV2,.,13,.,TRBJ2-5,TGTGCCAGCTTACGCAGGGGGGGGGAGACCCAGTACTTC,CASLRRGGETQYF
TRBV2,TRBD1,16,.,TRBJ2-2,TGTGCCAGCAGTGAATTCCCAGGGGGCTCCGCCGGGGAGCTGTTTTTT,CASSEFPGGSAGELFF
TRBV6-1,.,17,.,TRBJ1-2,TGTGCCAGCAGTGAGGCAGGGGATAGCAGCCAAATCTATGGCTACACCTTC,CASSEAGDSSQIYGYTF
TRBV9,.,14,few,TRBJ1-2,TGTGCCAGCAGCGTAGTACCAGAGAACTATGGCTACACCTTC,CASSVVPENYGYTF
TRBV30,TRBD2,15,.,TRBJ2-7,TGTGCCTGGAGTGTGGGACTAGCGGGAATGAACGAGCAGTACTTC,CAWSVGLAGMNEQYF
TRBV9,.,16,.,TRBJ2-3,TGTGCCAGCAGCGCAACTAGGGGGTGGGGCACAGATACGCAGTATTTT,CASSATRGWGTDTQYF
TRBV2,.,15,.,TRBJ2-5,TGTGCCAGCAGTGACCTCGGTTTGTACCAAGAGACCCAGTACTTC,CASSDLGLYQETQYF
TRBV7-3,TRBD1,13,.,TRBJ1-5,TGTGCCAGCAGCACGCAGGGGGGCCAGCCCCAGCATTTT,CASSTQGGQPQHF
TRBV12-5,TRBD1,17,few,TRBJ1-1,TGTGCTAGTGGTCATTCTCCGACAGGGAAATTTTTCACTGAAGCTTTCTTT,CASGHSPTGKFFTEAFF
TRBV6-1,TRBD2,14,.,TRBJ2-3,TGTGCCAGCAGAGGGACTACTCACACAGATACGCAGTATTTT,CASRGTTHTDTQYF
TRBV11-2,.,13,.,TRBJ2-7,TGTGCCAGCAGCTTAGATCGGTCGGCCGAGCAGTACTTC,CASSLDRSAEQYF
TRBV27,.,13,.,TRBJ1-2,TGTGCCAGCGGAAAACAGGAAGCCTATGGCTACACCTTC,CASGKQEAYGYTF
TRBV6-5,.,14,.,TRBJ2-7,TGTGCCAGCAGTCCGGGGCTAACCTCCTACGAGCAGTACTTC,CASSPGLTSYEQYF
TRBV12-5,TRBD2,11,.,TRBJ2-1,TGTGCTAGTGGTTCAGAGGGACTACAGTTCTTC,CASGSEGLQFF
TRBV27,.,17,.,TRBJ2-7,TGTGCCAGCAGTTTATCCCTGACAGGCACTTTGGCCTACGAGCAGTACTTC,CASSLSLTGTLAYEQYF
TRBV6-5,.,13,.,TRBJ2-5,TGTGCCAGCAGTTACGGGAGGTGGGAGACCCAGTACTTC,CASSYGRWETQYF
TRBV27,.,14,.,TRBJ2-2,TGTGCCAGCACCTTAGGGGGGTACACCGGGGAGCTGTTTTTT,CASTLGGYTGELFF
TRBV11-2,.,17,.,TRBJ1-1,TGTGCCAGCAGCCCCCTCATGGGGCAGGGAGAATGGACTGAAGCTTTCTTT,CASSPLMGQGEWTEAFF
TRBV30,TRBD1,15,.,TRBJ1-2,TGTGCCTGGAGTGTGGAGACAGGGGGAAACTATGGCTACACCTTC,CAWSVETGGNYGYTF